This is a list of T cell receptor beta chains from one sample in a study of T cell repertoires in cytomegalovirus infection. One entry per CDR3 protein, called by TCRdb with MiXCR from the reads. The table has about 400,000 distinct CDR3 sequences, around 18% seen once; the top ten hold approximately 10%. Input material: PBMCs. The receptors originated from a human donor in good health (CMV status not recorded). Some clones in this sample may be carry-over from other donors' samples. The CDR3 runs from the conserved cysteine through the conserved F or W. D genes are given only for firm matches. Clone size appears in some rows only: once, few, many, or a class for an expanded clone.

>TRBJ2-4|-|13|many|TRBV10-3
TGTGCCATCAGTGAATTCCAATCCGACATTCAGTACTTC
CAISEFQSDIQYF
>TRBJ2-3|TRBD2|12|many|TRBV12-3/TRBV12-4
TGTGCCAGCAGTGCGGGGGGGGATACGCAGTATTTT
CASSAGGDTQYF
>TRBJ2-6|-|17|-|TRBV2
TGTGCCAGCAGGGGTGGCGGCGAGAGCACTGGGGCCAACGTCCTGACTTTC
CASRGGGESTGANVLTF
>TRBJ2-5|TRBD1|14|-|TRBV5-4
TGTGCCAGCAGCCCGGCAGGGGGCTGGGAGACCCAGTACTTC
CASSPAGGWETQYF
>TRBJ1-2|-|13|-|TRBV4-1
TGCGCCAGCAGCCAGCGGGAGTTTCATGGCTACACCTTC
CASSQREFHGYTF
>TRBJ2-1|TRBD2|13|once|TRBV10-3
TGTGCCATCAGTGCCGACCGGGGGGATGAGCAGTTCTTC
CAISADRGDEQFF
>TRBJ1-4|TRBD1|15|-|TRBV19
TGTGCCAGTAGTCTAACCGGGACAGGCGTTGAAAAACTGTTTTTT
CASSLTGTGVEKLFF
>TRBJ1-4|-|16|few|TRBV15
TGTGCCACCAGCAGAGATCCGACAGGAGGAAATGAAAAACTGTTTTTT
CATSRDPTGGNEKLFF
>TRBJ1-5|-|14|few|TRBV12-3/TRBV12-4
TGTGCCAGCAGTTTCCAACAGGGATATCAGCCCCAGCATTTT
CASSFQQGYQPQHF
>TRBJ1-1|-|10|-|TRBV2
TGTGCCAGCAGTATGACAGTAGCTTTCTTT
CASSMTVAFF
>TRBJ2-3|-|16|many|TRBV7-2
TGTGCCAGCAGCTTAGTGGCGGGGCAAAGGGTCGATACGCAGTATTTT
CASSLVAGQRVDTQYF
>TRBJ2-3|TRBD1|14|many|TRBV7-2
TGTGCCAGCAGCGCCGGACAGGGCACAGATACGCAGTATTTT
CASSAGQGTDTQYF
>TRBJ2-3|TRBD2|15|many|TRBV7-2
TGTGCCAGCAGACCTCCAGCGGGGCGCACAGATACGCAGTATTTT
CASRPPAGRTDTQYF
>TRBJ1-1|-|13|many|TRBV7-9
TGTGCCAGCCGGCTCCTTGAGCGCACTGAAGCTTTCTTT
CASRLLERTEAFF
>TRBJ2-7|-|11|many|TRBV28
TGTGCCAGCAGAGGGATCTACGAGCAGTACTTC
CASRGIYEQYF
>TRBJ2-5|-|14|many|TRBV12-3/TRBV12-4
TGTGCCAGCGGAGCGACCAGGCCGCCGTCGGCCCAGTACTTC
CASGATRPPSAQYF
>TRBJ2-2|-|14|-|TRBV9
TGTGCCAGCAGTAATCACATGATGGCCGGGGAGCTGTTTTTT
CASSNHMMAGELFF
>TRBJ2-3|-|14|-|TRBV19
TGTGCCAGTAGTATTGACTCGCCCCCAGATACGCAGTATTTT
CASSIDSPPDTQYF
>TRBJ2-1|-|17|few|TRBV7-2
TGTGCCAGCAGCTTATCAGTTTCGTGGGCAGGGACTGATGAGCAGTTCTTC
CASSLSVSWAGTDEQFF
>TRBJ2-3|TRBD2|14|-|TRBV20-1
TGCAGTGCTGACCCGGGACTAGCGGGAGATACGCAGTATTTT
CSADPGLAGDTQYF
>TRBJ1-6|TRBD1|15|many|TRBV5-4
TGTGCCAGCAGCCCCTCACAGGGGGCAGGTTCACCCCTCCACTTT
CASSPSQGAGSPLHF
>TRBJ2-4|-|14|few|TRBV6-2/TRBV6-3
TGTGCCAGCAGTTACAATAGGGGGGGGAACATTCAGTACTTC
CASSYNRGGNIQYF
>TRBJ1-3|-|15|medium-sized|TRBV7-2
TGTGCCAGCAGCATGATGATCGGGCGGGGAAACACCATATATTTT
CASSMMIGRGNTIYF
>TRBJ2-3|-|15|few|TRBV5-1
TGCGCCAGCAGCTTGGGAGGGGCCCCAGTGAATACGCAGTATTTT
CASSLGGAPVNTQYF
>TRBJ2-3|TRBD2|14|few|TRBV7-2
TGTGCCAGCCTGACACGGGGGGGCACAGATACGCAGTATTTT
CASLTRGGTDTQYF
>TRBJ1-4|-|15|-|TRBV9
TGTGTCAGCAGCTTCGGGGGCGGCCCACGTGAAAAACTGTTTTTT
CVSSFGGGPREKLFF
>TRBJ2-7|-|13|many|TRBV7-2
TGTGCCAGCAGCTCCCCCCGGGCCTACGAGCAGTACTTC
CASSSPRAYEQYF
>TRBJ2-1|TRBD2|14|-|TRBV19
TGTGCCACGAGTCTAGCGGGGTCCCGGAATGAGCAGTTCTTC
CATSLAGSRNEQFF
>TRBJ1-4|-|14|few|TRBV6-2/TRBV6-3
TGTGCCAGCAGCTCGGACCTCATTGGTGAAAAACTGTTTTTT
CASSSDLIGEKLFF
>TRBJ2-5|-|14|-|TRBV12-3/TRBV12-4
TGTGCCAGCAGTGCCGACGGACTCCAGGAGACCCAGTACTTC
CASSADGLQETQYF
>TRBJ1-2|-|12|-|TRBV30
TGTGCCAGTGGAGGGTCTCAGTATGGCTACACCTTC
CASGGSQYGYTF
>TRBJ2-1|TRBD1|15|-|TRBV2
TGTGCCAGCAGTGTTTTCAGACAGGGGTGGGATGAGCAGTTCTTC
CASSVFRQGWDEQFF
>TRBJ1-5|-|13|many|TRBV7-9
TGTGCCAGCAGCTTAGACAGGGTTCAGCCCCAGCATTTT
CASSLDRVQPQHF
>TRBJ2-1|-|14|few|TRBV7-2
TGTGCCAGCAGCTCCTTGGGACCGTACGATGAGCAGTTCTTC
CASSSLGPYDEQFF
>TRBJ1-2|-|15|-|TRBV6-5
TGTGCCAGCACCGTTACTCTGTCCTTTCCCTATGGCTACACCTTC
CASTVTLSFPYGYTF
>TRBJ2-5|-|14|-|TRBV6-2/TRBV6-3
TGTGCCAGCAGTTACACGACAGCCCAAGAGACCCAGTACTTC
CASSYTTAQETQYF
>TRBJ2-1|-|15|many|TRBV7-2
TGTGCCAGCAGCTTAGGAGGTAGCGTGTACAATGAGCAGTTCTTC
CASSLGGSVYNEQFF
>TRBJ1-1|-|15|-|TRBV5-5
TGTGCCAGCAGCCCCCTGGATTCGGGGGCCGAGCGAGCTTTCTTT
CASSPLDSGAERAFF
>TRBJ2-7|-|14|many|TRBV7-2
TGTGCCAGCAGCTTAACTCCGGGGCCCCACGAGCAGTACTTC
CASSLTPGPHEQYF
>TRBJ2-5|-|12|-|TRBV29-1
TGCAGCGTTGCTCTAGGGGAGGAGACCCAGTACTTC
CSVALGEETQYF
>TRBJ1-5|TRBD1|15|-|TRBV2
TGTGCCAGCGGATTACGACAGGGTTGCAATCAGCCCCAGCATTTT
CASGLRQGCNQPQHF
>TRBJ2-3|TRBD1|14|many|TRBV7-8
TGTGCCAGCAGTCGCGGACAGGGCACAGATACGCAGTATTTT
CASSRGQGTDTQYF
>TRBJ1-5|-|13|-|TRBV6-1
TGTGCCAGCAGCCGACCGAGCAATCAGCCCCAGCATTTT
CASSRPSNQPQHF
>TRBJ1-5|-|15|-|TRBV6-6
TGTGCCAGCAGTTTCGGGGGGCCGCACTCCGGGCCCCAGCATTTT
CASSFGGPHSGPQHF
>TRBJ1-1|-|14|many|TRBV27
TGTGCCAGCCTCAAATGGGGGACGAACACTGAAGCTTTCTTT
CASLKWGTNTEAFF
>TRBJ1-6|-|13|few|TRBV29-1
TGCAGCGTCGCCGACACCAACAATTCACCCCTCCACTTT
CSVADTNNSPLHF
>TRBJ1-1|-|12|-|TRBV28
TGTGCCAGCAGACTCCTGGCCACTGAAGCTTTCTTT
CASRLLATEAFF
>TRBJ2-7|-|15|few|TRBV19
TGTGCCAGTAGTTCGGGACACACCGGAGCCTACGAGCAGTACTTC
CASSSGHTGAYEQYF
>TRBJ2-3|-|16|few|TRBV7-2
TGTGCCAGCAGCTTAGGTCAACGGGAGCAGAGAGATACGCAGTATTTT
CASSLGQREQRDTQYF
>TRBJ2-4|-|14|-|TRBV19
TGTGCCAGTAGTATCAAGGAGGCCAAAAACATTCAGTACTTC
CASSIKEAKNIQYF
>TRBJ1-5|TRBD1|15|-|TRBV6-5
TGTGCCAGCAGCCCCTCACACAGGGGTCGGCAGCCCCAGCATTTT
CASSPSHRGRQPQHF
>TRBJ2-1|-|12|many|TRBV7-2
TGTGCCAGCAGCGCCCCACGCGATGAGCAGTTCTTC
CASSAPRDEQFF
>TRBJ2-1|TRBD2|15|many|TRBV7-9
TGTGCCAGCAGCTTAGTAGCGGGGGCATACAATGAGCAGTTCTTC
CASSLVAGAYNEQFF